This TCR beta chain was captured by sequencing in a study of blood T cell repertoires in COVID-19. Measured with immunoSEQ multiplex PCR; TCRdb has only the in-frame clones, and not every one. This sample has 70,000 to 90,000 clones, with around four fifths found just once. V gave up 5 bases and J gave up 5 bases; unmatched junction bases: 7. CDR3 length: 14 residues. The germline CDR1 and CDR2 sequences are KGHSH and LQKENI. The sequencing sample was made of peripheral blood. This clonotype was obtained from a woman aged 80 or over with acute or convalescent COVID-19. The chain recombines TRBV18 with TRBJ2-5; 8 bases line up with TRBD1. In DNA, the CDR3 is TGTGCCAGCTCAGGACGGACAGGGATGGAGACCCAGTACTTC. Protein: CASSGRTGMETQYF.